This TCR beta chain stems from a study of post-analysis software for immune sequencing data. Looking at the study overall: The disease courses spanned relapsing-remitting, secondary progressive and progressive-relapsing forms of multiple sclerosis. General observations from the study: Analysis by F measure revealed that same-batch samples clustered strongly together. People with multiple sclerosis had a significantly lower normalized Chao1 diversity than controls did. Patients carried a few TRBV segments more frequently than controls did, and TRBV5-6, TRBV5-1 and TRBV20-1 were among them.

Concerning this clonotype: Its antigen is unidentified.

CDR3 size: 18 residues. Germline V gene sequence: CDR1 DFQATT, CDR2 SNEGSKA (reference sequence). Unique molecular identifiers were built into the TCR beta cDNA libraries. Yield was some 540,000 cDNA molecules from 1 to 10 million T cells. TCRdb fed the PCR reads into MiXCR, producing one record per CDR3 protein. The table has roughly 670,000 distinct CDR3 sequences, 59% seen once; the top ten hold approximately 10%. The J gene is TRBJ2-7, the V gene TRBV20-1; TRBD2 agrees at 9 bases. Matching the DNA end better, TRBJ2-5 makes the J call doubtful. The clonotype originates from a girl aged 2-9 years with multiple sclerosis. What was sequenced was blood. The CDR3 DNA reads TGCAGTGCTAAGGTTCCAGGACTAGCGTTCGGAATGGGAGAGACCCAGTACTTC. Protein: CSAKVPGLAFGMGETQYF.